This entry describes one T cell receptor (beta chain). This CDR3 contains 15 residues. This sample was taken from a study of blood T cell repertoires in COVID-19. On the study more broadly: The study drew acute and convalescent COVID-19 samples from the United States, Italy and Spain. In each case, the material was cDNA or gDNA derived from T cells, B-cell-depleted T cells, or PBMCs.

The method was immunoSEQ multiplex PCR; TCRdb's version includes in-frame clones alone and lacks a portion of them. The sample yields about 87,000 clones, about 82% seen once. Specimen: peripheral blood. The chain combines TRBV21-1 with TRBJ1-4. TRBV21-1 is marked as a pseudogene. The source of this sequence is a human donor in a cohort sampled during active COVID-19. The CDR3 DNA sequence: TGTGCCACCAGGGGTGTAGGGAGGCGGAATGAAAAACTGTTTTTT. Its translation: CATRGVGRRNEKLFF.